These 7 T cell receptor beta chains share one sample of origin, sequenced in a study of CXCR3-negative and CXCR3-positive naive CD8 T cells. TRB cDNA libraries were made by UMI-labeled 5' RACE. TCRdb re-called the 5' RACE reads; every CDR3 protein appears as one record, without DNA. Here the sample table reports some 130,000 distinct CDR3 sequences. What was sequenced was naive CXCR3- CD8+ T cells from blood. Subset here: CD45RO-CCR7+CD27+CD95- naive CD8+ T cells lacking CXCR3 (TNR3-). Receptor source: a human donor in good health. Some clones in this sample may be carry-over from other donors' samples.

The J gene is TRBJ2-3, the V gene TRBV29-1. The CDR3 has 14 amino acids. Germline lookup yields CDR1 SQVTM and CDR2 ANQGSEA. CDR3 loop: CSVEEKSGSDTQYF.

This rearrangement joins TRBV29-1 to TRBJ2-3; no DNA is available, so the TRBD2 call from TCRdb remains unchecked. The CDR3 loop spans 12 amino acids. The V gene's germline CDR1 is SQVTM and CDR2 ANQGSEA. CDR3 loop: CSVERAADTQYF.

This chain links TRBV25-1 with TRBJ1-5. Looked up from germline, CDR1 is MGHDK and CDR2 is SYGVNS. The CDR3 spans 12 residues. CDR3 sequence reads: CASSAGNQPQHF.

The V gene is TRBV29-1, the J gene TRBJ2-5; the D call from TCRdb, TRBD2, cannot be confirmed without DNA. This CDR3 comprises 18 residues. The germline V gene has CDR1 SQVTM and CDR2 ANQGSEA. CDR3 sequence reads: CSVRRLAGGWGYQETQYF.

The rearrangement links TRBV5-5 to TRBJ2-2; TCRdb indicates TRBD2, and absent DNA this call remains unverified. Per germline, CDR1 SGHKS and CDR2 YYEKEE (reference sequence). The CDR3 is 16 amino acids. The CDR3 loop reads CASSLALAGDTGELFF.

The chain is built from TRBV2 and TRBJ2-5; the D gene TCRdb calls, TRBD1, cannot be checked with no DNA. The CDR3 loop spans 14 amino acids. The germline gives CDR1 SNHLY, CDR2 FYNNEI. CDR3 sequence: CASINYGSGETQYF.

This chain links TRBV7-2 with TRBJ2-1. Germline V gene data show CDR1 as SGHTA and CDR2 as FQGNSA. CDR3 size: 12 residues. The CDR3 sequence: CARTNRTPRQFF.